These 10 T cell receptor beta chains were all obtained from the same sample, sequenced in a study of shared clonotypes between healthy human individuals. Produced via immunoSEQ multiplex PCR; TCRdb's table is partial and in-frame only. The data show about 2 million clones, about 95% seen once. CD45RO-negative, CCR7-selected cells formed the naive CD8 fraction, which excluded terminally differentiated effector memory CD45RA+ cells. Sequencing used naive CD8+ T cells sorted from blood. These TCRs come from a man between 18 and 35 years old in good health.

This clone was observed a few times. The chain couples TRBV30 to TRBJ1-5; a weak D match, TRBD1 (6 bases). This CDR3 is built from 10 residues. V lost 7 bases to trimming and J lost 7 bases, with 8 bases between them. Germline V gene lookup returns CDR1 GTSNPN and CDR2 SVGIG (reference sequence). The CDR3 nucleotides are TGTGCCTTCCAGGGGCAGCCCCAGCATTTT. This encodes CAFQGQPQHF.

V gene TRBV30 combines with J gene TRBJ2-5; TRBD2 might be the D (6 bases). This CDR3 is built from 11 residues. CDR1 and CDR2 (germline): GTSNPN, SVGIG (reference sequence). V gave up 8 bases and J gave up 5 bases, with 12 bases separating them. The CDR3 spells CAVITSETQYF. CDR3 sequence (DNA): TGTGCCGTAATCACTAGCGAGACCCAGTACTTC.

The chain joins TRBV6-1 to TRBJ1-1, with a tentative D call TRBD1 (5 bases). The CDR3 contains 11 residues. CDR1 and CDR2 from the germline V gene are MNHNS and SASEGT. V was clipped by 11 bases and J by 4 bases, with 11 bases between them. The CDR3, as DNA: TGTGCCGAAACCGGGACCACTGAAGCTTTCTTT. Its protein product is CAETGTTEAFF.

V and J are TRBV23-1 and TRBJ1-4; the D is unclear. TRBV23-1 is identified as an open reading frame with a role that is uncertain. The length of the CDR3 is 14 residues. The V and J ends lost 2 bases and 8 bases respectively, with 12 bases between them. CDR3 region: CASSQTLHTEKLFF. In DNA, the CDR3 is TGCGCCAGCAGTCAAACGCTACACACAGAAAAACTGTTTTTT.

The CDR3 DNA reads TGCGCCAGCAGCTCCGGGATTAACTACGAGCAGTACTTC. Its protein product is CASSSGINYEQYF. The chain couples TRBV4-3 to TRBJ2-7; weak D call: TRBD2 (5 bases). This CDR3 is built from 13 residues. V was pared by 5 bases and J by 3 bases, with 11 bases between. Germline CDR1 and CDR2: LGHNA and YSLEER.

This chain joins TRBV5-1 and TRBJ2-7, with D tentatively TRBD2 (6 bases). Germline V gene sequence: CDR1 SGHRS, CDR2 YFSETQ. The CDR3 has 12 residues. The V end lost 4 bases, the J end lost 7 bases, and 12 bases lay between the germline ends. The CDR3 DNA sequence: TGCGCCAGCAGCGGCACAGGAGGGGAGCAGTACTTC. Translation: CASSGTGGEQYF.

This sequence joins TRBV27 and TRBJ1-2; D is possibly TRBD1 (5 bases). CDR1 is MNHEY, CDR2 SMNVEV, per germline (reference sequence). The V end was cut by 2 bases, the J end by 4 bases, with 11 bases between. This CDR3 is built from 14 residues. CDR3 nucleotide sequence: TGTGCCAGCAGTTTAACTGGGACCATCTATGGCTACACCTTC. This translates into CASSLTGTIYGYTF.

This clone was seen once. The J gene is TRBJ2-5, the V gene TRBV9; TRBD1 matches 9 bases. In germline, CDR1 is SGDLS, CDR2 YYNGEE. The J segment lost 10 bases and the V segment lost 4 bases, leaving 8 bases of the junction unmatched. The CDR3 runs to 13 residues. As DNA, the CDR3 is TGTGCCAGCAGCCCCGGGACAGGGACATACCAGTACTTC. Amino acid sequence: CASSPGTGTYQYF. Together with reference TRBV9 and TRBJ2-5, the CDR3 gives the full variable domain: DSGVTQTPKHLITATGQRVTLRCSPRSGDLSVYWYQQSLDQGLQFLIQYYNGEERAKGNILERFSAQQFPDLHSELNLSSLELGDSALYFCASSPGTGTYQYFGPGTRLLVL.

The chain couples TRBV4-3 to TRBJ2-7; D gene ambiguous. V dropped 0 bases and J dropped 0 bases, with 12 bases sitting between them. In germline, CDR1 is LGHNA, CDR2 YSLEER. This CDR3 comprises 16 residues. CDR3 sequence: CASSQDGPASSYEQYF. In DNA, the CDR3 is TGCGCCAGCAGCCAAGATGGGCCGGCGAGCTCCTACGAGCAGTACTTC.

The chain recombines TRBV10-3 with TRBJ1-2, with TRBD1 matching 8 bases. After removal of 4 bases from V and 6 bases from J, the junction contained 7 bases not matched to a gene. CDR3 length equals 14 residues. Germline CDR1 is ENHRY and CDR2 is SYGVKD. The DNA for the CDR3 is TGTGCCATCAGTGCGGCAGGGACAGGACATGGCTACACCTTC. Its translation: CAISAAGTGHGYTF.